The subject of this entry is one T cell receptor (beta chain). These data originate in a study of T cell changes during pregnancy in multiple sclerosis. Using immunoSEQ multiplex PCR, the repertoire was profiled, and TCRdb retains in-frame clones only, with some absent. The repertoire holds around 62,000 clones, with 80% to 90% as singletons. CDR1 is KGHSH, CDR2 LQKENI, per germline. This CDR3 has 15 residues. The V and J ends lost 0 bases and 5 bases respectively, with 13 bases between them. This chain joins TRBV18 and TRBJ1-1; D call uncertain. The TCR comes from a female donor with multiple sclerosis, enrolled in a pregnancy study. Material: peripheral blood, obtained in the first trimester of pregnancy. The CDR3 nucleotides read TGTGCCAGCTCACCACCGACGGCAGGTCGGACTGAAGCTTTCTTT. It encodes CASSPPTAGRTEAFF.